This T cell receptor beta chain originates from a study of shared clonotypes between healthy human individuals. Overall study findings and caveats: The naive CD4 repertoires of a few donors were compared, and around 4.7% of clonotypes were shared. Richness estimates generally favored naive over memory subsets.

The V segment lost 2 bases and the J segment 10 bases; nucleotides outside the gene matches: 7. Germline V lookup: CDR1 SGHRS, CDR2 YFSETQ. This CDR3 is built from 14 residues. As for this clone: Antigen unknown.

Naive CD8 cells lacked CD45RO and underwent positive selection for CCR7, leaving out terminally differentiated effector memory CD45RA+ cells. The donor cohort consisted entirely of Caucasian adults residing in Nashville, Tennessee. Several immunoSEQ 96-well plates shared each subset's DNA, each plate a replicate. Only in-frame clones appear in the TCRdb table, and some are missing; sequencing was by immunoSEQ multiplex PCR. The top ten hold 0.9% to 1.4% of the sample, which has about 2 million clones, roughly 95% seen once. The chain carries TRBV5-1 and TRBJ2-1; TRBD2 matches at 9 bases. Sequences were obtained from naive CD8+ T cells sorted from blood. The clonotype comes from a man aged 18 to 30 in good health. Written as DNA, the CDR3 is TGCGCCAGCAGCTTACTGCCTAGCGGGACGGAGCAGTTCTTC. This encodes CASSLLPSGTEQFF.